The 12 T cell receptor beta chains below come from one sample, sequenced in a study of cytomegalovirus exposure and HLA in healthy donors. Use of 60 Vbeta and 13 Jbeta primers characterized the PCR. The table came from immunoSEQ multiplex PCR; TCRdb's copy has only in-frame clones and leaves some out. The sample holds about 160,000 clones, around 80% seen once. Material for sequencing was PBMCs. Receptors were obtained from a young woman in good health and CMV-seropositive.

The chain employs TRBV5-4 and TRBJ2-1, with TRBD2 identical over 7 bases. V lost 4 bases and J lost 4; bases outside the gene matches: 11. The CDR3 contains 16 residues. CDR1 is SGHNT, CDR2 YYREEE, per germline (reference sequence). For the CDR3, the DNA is TGTGCCAGCAGCGCCTCTGGGACTACCGTTTACAATGAGCAGTTCTTC. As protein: CASSASGTTVYNEQFF.

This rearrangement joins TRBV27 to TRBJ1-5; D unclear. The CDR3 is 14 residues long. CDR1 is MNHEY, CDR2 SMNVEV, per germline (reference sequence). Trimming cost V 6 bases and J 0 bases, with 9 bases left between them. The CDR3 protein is CASRSQASNQPQHF. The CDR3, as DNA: TGTGCCAGCAGGTCGCAGGCTAGCAATCAGCCCCAGCATTTT.

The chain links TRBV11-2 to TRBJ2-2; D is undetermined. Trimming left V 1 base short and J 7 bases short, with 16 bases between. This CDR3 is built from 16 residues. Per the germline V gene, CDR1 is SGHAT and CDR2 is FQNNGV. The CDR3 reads CASSLGAELRSGELFF. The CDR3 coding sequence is TGTGCCAGCAGCTTAGGCGCAGAACTGAGGAGCGGGGAGCTGTTTTTT.

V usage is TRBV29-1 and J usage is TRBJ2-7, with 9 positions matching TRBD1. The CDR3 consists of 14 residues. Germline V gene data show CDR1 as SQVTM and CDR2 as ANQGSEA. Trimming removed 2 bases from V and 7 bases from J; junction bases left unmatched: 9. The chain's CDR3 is CSVERGTGGREQYF. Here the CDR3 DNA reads TGCAGCGTTGAACGCGGAACAGGGGGCCGGGAGCAGTACTTC.

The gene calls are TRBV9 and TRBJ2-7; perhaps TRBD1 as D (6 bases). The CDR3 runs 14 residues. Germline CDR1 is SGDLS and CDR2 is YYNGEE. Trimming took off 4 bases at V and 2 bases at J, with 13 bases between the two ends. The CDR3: CASSLTGTAYEQYF. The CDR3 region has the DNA TGTGCCAGCAGCTTGACAGGAACTGCCTACGAGCAGTACTTC.

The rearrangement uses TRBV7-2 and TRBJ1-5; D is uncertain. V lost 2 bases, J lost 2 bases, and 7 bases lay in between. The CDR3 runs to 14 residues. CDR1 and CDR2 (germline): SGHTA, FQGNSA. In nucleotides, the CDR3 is TGTGCCAGCAGCTTATCCGGGGGCAATCAGCCCCAGCATTTT. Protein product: CASSLSGGNQPQHF.

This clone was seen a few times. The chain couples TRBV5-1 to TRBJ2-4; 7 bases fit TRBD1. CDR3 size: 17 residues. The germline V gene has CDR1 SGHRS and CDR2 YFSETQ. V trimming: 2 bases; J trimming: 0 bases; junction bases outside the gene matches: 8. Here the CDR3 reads CASSLQTGRLAKNIQYF. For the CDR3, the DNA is TGCGCCAGCAGCTTACAGACAGGGCGATTAGCCAAAAACATTCAGTACTTC.

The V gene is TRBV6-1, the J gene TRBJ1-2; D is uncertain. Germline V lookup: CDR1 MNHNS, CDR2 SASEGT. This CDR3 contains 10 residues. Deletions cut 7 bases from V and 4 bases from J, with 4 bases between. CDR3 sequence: CASISYGYTF. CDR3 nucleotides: TGTGCCAGCATCTCCTATGGCTACACCTTC.

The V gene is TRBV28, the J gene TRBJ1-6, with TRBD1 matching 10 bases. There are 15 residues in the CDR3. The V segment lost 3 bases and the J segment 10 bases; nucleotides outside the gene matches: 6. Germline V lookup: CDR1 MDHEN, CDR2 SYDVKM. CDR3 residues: CASSLDRGLWSPLHF. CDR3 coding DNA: TGTGCCAGCAGTTTGGACAGGGGGTTATGGTCACCCCTCCACTTT.

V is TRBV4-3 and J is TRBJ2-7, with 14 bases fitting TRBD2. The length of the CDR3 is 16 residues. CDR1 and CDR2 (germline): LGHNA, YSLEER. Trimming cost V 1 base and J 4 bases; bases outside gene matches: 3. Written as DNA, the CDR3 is TGCGCCAGCAGCCAAGGACTAGCGGGGGGGCAATACGAGCAGTACTTC. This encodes CASSQGLAGGQYEQYF.

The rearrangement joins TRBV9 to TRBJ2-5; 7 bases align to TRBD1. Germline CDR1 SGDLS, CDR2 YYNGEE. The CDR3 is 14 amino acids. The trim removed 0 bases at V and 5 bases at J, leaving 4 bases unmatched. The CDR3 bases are TGTGCCAGCAGCGTAGGGGACAGTGACGAGACCCAGTACTTC. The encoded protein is CASSVGDSDETQYF. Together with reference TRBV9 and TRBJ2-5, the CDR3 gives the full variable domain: DSGVTQTPKHLITATGQRVTLRCSPRSGDLSVYWYQQSLDQGLQFLIQYYNGEERAKGNILERFSAQQFPDLHSELNLSSLELGDSALYFCASSVGDSDETQYFGPGTRLLVL.

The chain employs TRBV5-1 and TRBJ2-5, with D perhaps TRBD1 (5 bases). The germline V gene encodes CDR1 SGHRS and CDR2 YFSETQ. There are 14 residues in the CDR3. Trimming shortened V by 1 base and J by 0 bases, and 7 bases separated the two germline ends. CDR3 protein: CASSLSDNQETQYF. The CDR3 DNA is TGCGCCAGCAGCTTGTCGGACAACCAAGAGACCCAGTACTTC.